Listed here are 14 T cell receptor beta chains from one sample, sequenced in a study of blood T cell repertoires in COVID-19. Some clones are missing from TCRdb's copy, which holds only in-frame ones; the method was immunoSEQ multiplex PCR. The table includes some 170,000 clones, 80% to 90% detected once. The sample was peripheral blood. Receptor source: a woman aged 70-85 years with COVID-19, enrolled during active disease.

The chain carries TRBV4-3 and TRBJ2-1; D might be TRBD2 (5 bases). CDR3 length equals 13 residues. The germline gives CDR1 LGHNA, CDR2 YSLEER. V was pared by 4 bases and J by 5 bases, with 9 bases between. The CDR3 here is CASSPRRNNEQFF. The DNA for the CDR3 is TGCGCCAGCAGCCCCCGGAGGAACAATGAGCAGTTCTTC.

This chain uses TRBV6-4 with TRBJ2-2; 7 bases match TRBD2. Germline CDR1 reads MRHNA; CDR2 reads SNTAGT. After removal of 2 bases from V and 7 bases from J, the junction contained 4 bases not matched to a gene. CDR3 size: 14 residues. The CDR3 loop reads CASSDLAEVGELFF. The CDR3 bases are TGTGCCAGCAGTGACCTAGCGGAGGTCGGGGAGCTGTTTTTT.

The chain recombines TRBV11-2 with TRBJ2-7, with 10 bases identical to TRBD2. CDR3 length: 16 amino acids. V was clipped by 5 bases and J by 2 bases; unmatched bases: 9. Germline values: CDR1 SGHAT, CDR2 FQNNGV. The CDR3 is CASSLDGLAETYEQYF. The CDR3 DNA reads as TGTGCCAGCAGCCTCGATGGACTAGCGGAGACCTACGAGCAGTACTTC.

This clone was seen only a few times. The V gene is TRBV19, the J gene TRBJ2-5, with TRBD2 matching over 14 bases. Germline-derived CDR1 and CDR2 are LNHDA and SQIVND (reference sequence). Losses at the gene ends were 10 bases for V and 4 bases for J; bases not matched to a gene: 8. The CDR3 has 15 amino acids. CDR3 nucleotide sequence: TGTGCCACCAGGCCGGGACTAGCGGGGGCAGAGACCCAGTACTTC. Translating gives CATRPGLAGAETQYF. Looking up the rest from reference TRBV19 and TRBJ2-5 gives the full variable domain: DGGITQSPKYLFRKEGQNVTLSCEQNLNHDAMYWYRQDPGQGLRLIYYSQIVNDFQKGDIAEGYSVSREKKESFPLTVTSAQKNPTAFYLCATRPGLAGAETQYFGPGTRLLVL.

This sequence joins TRBV7-8 and TRBJ2-1; D gene ambiguous. Trimming stripped 5 bases from V and 6 bases from J, with 17 bases between. The CDR3 spans 15 residues. Germline assignment: CDR1 SGHVS and CDR2 FQNEAQ. The DNA of the CDR3 is TGTGCCAGCAGCCTAGACGGCGGCAAGCGCAATGAGCAGTTCTTC. This sequence encodes CASSLDGGKRNEQFF.

The chain joins TRBV10-3 to TRBJ2-2; maybe TRBD1 (6 bases). Germline values: CDR1 ENHRY, CDR2 SYGVKD. The CDR3 is 16 amino acids. V lost 3 bases to trimming and J lost 0 bases, with 11 bases between them. The CDR3 reads CAISEWGTTNTGELFF. In nucleotides, the CDR3 is TGTGCCATCAGTGAATGGGGGACAACGAACACCGGGGAGCTGTTTTTT.

The chain uses TRBV6-2 or TRBV6-3 and TRBJ2-7; 13 bases fit TRBD2. This CDR3 spans 16 amino acids. V gave up 5 bases and J gave up 7 bases; unmatched junction bases: 11. The V gene's germline CDR1 is MNHEY and CDR2 SVGEGT. The CDR3 DNA follows: TGTGCCAGCAGTGGTCATACTAGCGGGAGGGCCATGGAGCAGTACTTC. As protein: CASSGHTSGRAMEQYF.

The chain couples TRBV4-1 to TRBJ2-7; TRBD1 might be the D (6 bases). This CDR3 region has 16 residues. Germline CDR1 and CDR2: MGHRA and YSYEKL. V was trimmed by 3 bases and J by 7 bases, leaving 22 bases between them. CDR3 sequence: CASSHYPGHRIREQYF. The CDR3 region has the DNA TGCGCCAGCAGCCACTACCCGGGACACCGGATTAGAGAGCAGTACTTC.

The chain couples TRBV30 to TRBJ1-2; no reliable D call. CDR1 and CDR2 (germline): GTSNPN, SVGIG (reference sequence). This CDR3 comprises 12 residues. V was trimmed by 5 bases and J by 8 bases, leaving 15 bases between them. CDR3 bases: TGTGCCTGGGGGAGGGAGGGCTACGGCTACACCTTC. Translating it yields CAWGREGYGYTF.

The chain has TRBV5-4 and TRBJ2-1; 8 bases are a match to TRBD2. Germline V lookup: CDR1 SGHNT, CDR2 YYREEE (reference sequence). V lost 3 bases, J lost 7 bases, and 9 bases stayed unmatched. This CDR3 is built from 15 residues. The CDR3 reads CASSYTGTRGNEQFF. CDR3 sequence (DNA): TGTGCCAGCAGCTATACCGGGACTAGGGGGAATGAGCAGTTCTTC.

The chain links TRBV5-1 to TRBJ2-1; the match to TRBD2 covers 7 bases. Germline values: CDR1 SGHRS, CDR2 YFSETQ. The CDR3 consists of 15 residues. The junction had 9 bases not matched to a gene; V was cut back by 3 bases and J by 6 bases. CDR3 in amino acids: CASSSRDYASNEQFF. Here the CDR3 DNA reads TGCGCCAGCAGCTCCCGGGACTATGCTTCCAATGAGCAGTTCTTC.

Of note for this clone: Relative to the germline gene, one junction end is altered; a read error may explain this. This rearrangement joins TRBV27 to TRBJ2-7, with TRBD2 identical over 8 bases. The CDR3 is 12 amino acids. Per the germline V gene, CDR1 is MNHEY and CDR2 is SMNVEV (reference sequence). The CDR3 region is CASSLVLGTRNF. CDR3 nucleotides: TGTGCCAGCAGTTTAGTCCTCGGGACTAGGAACTTC.

This rearrangement joins TRBV4-1 to TRBJ2-3; D uncertain. CDR3 length: 13 residues. Germline values: CDR1 MGHRA, CDR2 YSYEKL. V lost 3 bases to trimming and J lost 4 bases, with 8 bases between them. CDR3 DNA sequence: TGCGCCAGCAGCCACCTATCGGCAGATACGCAGTATTTT. Translated, it gives CASSHLSADTQYF.

This chain joins TRBV6-6 and TRBJ1-3; 8 nucleotides align to TRBD1. This CDR3 is 17 amino acids long. V lost 5 bases to trimming and J lost 0 bases; unmatched junction nucleotides: 9. The germline V gene has CDR1 MNHNY and CDR2 SVGAGI (reference sequence). The CDR3 sequence: CASSHDRGEGSGNTIYF. For the CDR3, the DNA is TGTGCCAGCAGTCACGACAGGGGTGAGGGCTCTGGAAACACCATATATTTT.